Listed below are T cell receptor beta chains from one sample, sequenced in a study of blood T cell repertoires in COVID-19. Profiled with immunoSEQ multiplex PCR; TCRdb holds only in-frame clones, not every one. In the table there are 250,000 to 300,000 clones, approximately 85% of which are singletons. Sequenced input: peripheral blood. These receptors were obtained from a man aged 50 to 60 with active or convalescent COVID-19. Each CDR3 is given with its conserved first and last residue. A D gene is named only where the DNA matches it firmly. Where a row states a size, it is once, few, many or the class of an expanded clone; other rows omit it.

>TRBJ2-7|.|TRBV7-8|.
TGTGCCAGCAGCTTAGGTACCTCCCGGACAGCGGACGAGCAGTACTTC
CASSLGTSRTADEQYF
>TRBJ2-4|TRBD2|TRBV5-1|.
TGCGCCAGCAGTTTGGGGCCCCGACTAGCGGTAAACATTCAGTACTTC
CASSLGPRLAVNIQYF
>TRBJ1-2|TRBD1|TRBV18|once
TGTGCCAGCTCACCACCCAGGGGGCGAAACTATGGCTACACCTTC
CASSPPRGRNYGYTF
>TRBJ2-4|TRBD2|TRBV5-1|.
TGCGCCAGCAGCTTGGTGCTAGCGGGAGGGAATGGGGGCAAAAACATTCAGTACTTC
CASSLVLAGGNGGKNIQYF
>TRBJ1-2|.|TRBV6-6|.
TGTGCCAGCAGTTACTCTAGAGGTTTCGATGGCTACACCTTC
CASSYSRGFDGYTF
>TRBJ1-1|.|TRBV4-1|once
TGCGCCAGCAGCCTCTATGGATGGATAGGGGAGGGCACTGAAGCTTTCTTT
CASSLYGWIGEGTEAFF
>TRBJ2-5|TRBD2|TRBV5-1|.
TGCGCCAGCAGCTTGGAACCTAGCGGGAGGGGGCGAGAGACCCAGTACTTC
CASSLEPSGRGRETQYF
>TRBJ2-2|.|TRBV7-9|.
TGTGCCAGCAGCTTAGGCGAGGCCTACACCGGGGAGCTGTTTTTT
CASSLGEAYTGELFF
>TRBJ2-1|TRBD1|TRBV5-1|.
TGCGCCAGCAGCTTAGCACAGGGGTCCTACAATGAGCAGTTCTTC
CASSLAQGSYNEQFF
>TRBJ1-5|TRBD1|TRBV30|.
TGTGCCTGGGGCATCCTACAGGGGGCGCTCGATCAGCCCCAGCATTTT
CAWGILQGALDQPQHF
>TRBJ2-5|TRBD2|TRBV28|.
TGTGCCAGCAAAGTAGCGGGAGCAGGACAAGAGACCCAGTACTTC
CASKVAGAGQETQYF
>TRBJ1-1|TRBD1|TRBV11-2|.
TGTGCCAGCAGCGCACACAGGGGGCTGAGCACTGAAGCTTTCTTT
CASSAHRGLSTEAFF
>TRBJ2-6|.|TRBV13|.
TGTGCCAGCAGCTATACAGGGACTGGGGCCAACGTCCTGACTTTC
CASSYTGTGANVLTF
>TRBJ2-1|.|TRBV18|.
TGTGCCAGCTCACCAAAAGGGACTCAAAATGAGCAGTTCTTC
CASSPKGTQNEQFF
>TRBJ1-1|TRBD1|TRBV6-5|.
TGTGCCAGCAGTTTCCTACAGGGGGCCTGGGTCTTT
CASSFLQGAWVF
>TRBJ1-4|TRBD1|TRBV2|once
TGTGCCAGCTCCAGGGACAGGCATGAAAAACTGTTTTTT
CASSRDRHEKLFF
>TRBJ2-7|.|TRBV3-1/TRBV3-2|.
TGTGCCAGCAGCCAAACAAGAACGTCCTACGAGCAGTACTTC
CASSQTRTSYEQYF
>TRBJ2-1|.|TRBV7-2|.
TGTGCCAGCAGCTCGAGGGTGAGGCCGGATCCGTTCTTC
CASSSRVRPDPFF
>TRBJ2-1|TRBD2|TRBV3-1/TRBV3-2|.
TGTGCCAGCAGCCAAGATTCTAGCGGGAGGACGAATGAGCAGTTCTTC
CASSQDSSGRTNEQFF
>TRBJ1-2|TRBD1|TRBV7-9|once
TGTGCCAGCAGCACGACAGGGGGTTATGGCTACACCTTC
CASSTTGGYGYTF
>TRBJ2-7|.|TRBV2|.
TGTGCCAGCAGCGAGACCGGGTCCTCGAGCGGGCAGTACTTC
CASSETGSSSGQYF
>TRBJ1-5|.|TRBV5-1|few
TGCGCCAGCAGTCAGCTCGGGGGGGCTGGTCAGCCCCAGCATTTT
CASSQLGGAGQPQHF
>TRBJ1-2|TRBD1|TRBV28|.
TGTGCCAGCAGTGAGGGACAGGGGGCGCAGGGCTACACCTTC
CASSEGQGAQGYTF
>TRBJ1-2|.|TRBV4-1|.
TGCGCCAGCAGCCAAGATCTCCAGGGAGGGTATGGCTACACCTTC
CASSQDLQGGYGYTF
>TRBJ2-7|TRBD1|TRBV6-6|.
TGTGCCAGCAGTCCAAGGGGGACAGGCGCCTACGAGCAGTACTTC
CASSPRGTGAYEQYF
>TRBJ1-3|TRBD1|TRBV29-1|.
TGCAGCGTTGATGGGGGGACAGGGGGAAACACCATATATTTT
CSVDGGTGGNTIYF
>TRBJ1-3|.|TRBV10-3|.
TGTGCCGTCCGGGACACCAGCTCTGGAAACACCATATATTTT
CAVRDTSSGNTIYF
>TRBJ1-1|.|TRBV19|.
TGTGCCAGTAGTAGAAGCTTACTGGGAGGAGACACTGAAGCTTTCTTT
CASSRSLLGGDTEAFF
>TRBJ2-3|.|TRBV9|.
TGTGCCAGCAGCCCCCATCGGACAGATACGCAGTATTTT
CASSPHRTDTQYF